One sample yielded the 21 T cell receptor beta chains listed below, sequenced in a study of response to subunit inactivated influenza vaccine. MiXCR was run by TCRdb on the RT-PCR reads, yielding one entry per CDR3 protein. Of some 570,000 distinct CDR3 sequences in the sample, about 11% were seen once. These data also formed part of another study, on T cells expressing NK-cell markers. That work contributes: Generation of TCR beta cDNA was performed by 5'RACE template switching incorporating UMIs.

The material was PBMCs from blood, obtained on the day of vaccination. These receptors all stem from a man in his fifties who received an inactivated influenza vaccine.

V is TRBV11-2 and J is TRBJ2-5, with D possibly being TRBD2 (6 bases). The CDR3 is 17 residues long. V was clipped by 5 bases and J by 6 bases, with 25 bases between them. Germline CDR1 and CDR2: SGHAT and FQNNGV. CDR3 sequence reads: CASSTYRGTPVQQTQYF. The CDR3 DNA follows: TGTGCCAGCAGCACCTATCGCGGGACTCCGGTACAGCAGACCCAGTACTTC.

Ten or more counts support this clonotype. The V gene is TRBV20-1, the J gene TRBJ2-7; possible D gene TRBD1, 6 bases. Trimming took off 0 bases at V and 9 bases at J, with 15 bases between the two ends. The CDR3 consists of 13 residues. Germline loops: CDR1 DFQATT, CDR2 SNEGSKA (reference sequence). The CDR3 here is CSARDIYRVPQYF. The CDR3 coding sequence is TGCAGTGCTAGAGATATATACAGGGTCCCGCAGTACTTC.

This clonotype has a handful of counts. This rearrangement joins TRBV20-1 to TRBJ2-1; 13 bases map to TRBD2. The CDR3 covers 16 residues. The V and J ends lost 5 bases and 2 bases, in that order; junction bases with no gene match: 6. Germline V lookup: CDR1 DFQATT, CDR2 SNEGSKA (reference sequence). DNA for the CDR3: TGCAGTGCTCTGGGACTAGCGGGATCCACCTACAATGAGCAGTTCTTC. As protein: CSALGLAGSTYNEQFF.

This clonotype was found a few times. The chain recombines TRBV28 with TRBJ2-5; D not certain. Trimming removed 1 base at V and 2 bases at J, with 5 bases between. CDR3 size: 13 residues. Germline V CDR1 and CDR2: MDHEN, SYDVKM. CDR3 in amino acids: CASSLFLQETQYF. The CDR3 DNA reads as TGTGCCAGCAGTTTATTCCTACAAGAGACCCAGTACTTC. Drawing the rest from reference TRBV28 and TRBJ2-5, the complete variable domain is DVKVTQSSRYLVKRTGEKVFLECVQDMDHENMFWYRQDPGLGLRLIYFSYDVKMKEKGDIPEGYSVSREKKERFSLILESASTNQTSMYLCASSLFLQETQYFGPGTRLLVL.

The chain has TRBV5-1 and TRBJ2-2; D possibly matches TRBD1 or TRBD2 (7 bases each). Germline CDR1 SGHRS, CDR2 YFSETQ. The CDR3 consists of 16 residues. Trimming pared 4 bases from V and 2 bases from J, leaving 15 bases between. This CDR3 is CASSKRDRVNTGELFF. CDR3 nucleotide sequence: TGCGCCAGCAGCAAGCGGGACAGAGTTAACACCGGGGAGCTGTTTTTT.

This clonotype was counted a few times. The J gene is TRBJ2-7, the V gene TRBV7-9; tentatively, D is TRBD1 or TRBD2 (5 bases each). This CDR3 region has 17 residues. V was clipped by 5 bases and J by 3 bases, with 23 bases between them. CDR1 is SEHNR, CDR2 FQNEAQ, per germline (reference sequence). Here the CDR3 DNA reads TGTGCCAGCAGCGCAAACCGGGGCAGCCCTCCTTTCTACGAGCAGTACTTC. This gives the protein CASSANRGSPPFYEQYF.

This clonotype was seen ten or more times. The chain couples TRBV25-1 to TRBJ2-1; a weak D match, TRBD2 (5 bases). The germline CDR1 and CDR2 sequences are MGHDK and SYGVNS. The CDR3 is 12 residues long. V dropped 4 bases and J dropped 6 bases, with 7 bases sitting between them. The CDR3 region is CASSAGSNEQFF. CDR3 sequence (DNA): TGTGCCAGCAGTGCTGGGAGCAATGAGCAGTTCTTC.

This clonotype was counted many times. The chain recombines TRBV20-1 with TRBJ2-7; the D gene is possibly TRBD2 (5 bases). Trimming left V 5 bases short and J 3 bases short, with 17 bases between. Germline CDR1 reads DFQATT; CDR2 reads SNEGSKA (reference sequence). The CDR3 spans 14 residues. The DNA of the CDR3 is TGCAGTGCTCACTCCCCAGAGGGTAACTACGAGCAGTACTTC. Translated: CSAHSPEGNYEQYF.

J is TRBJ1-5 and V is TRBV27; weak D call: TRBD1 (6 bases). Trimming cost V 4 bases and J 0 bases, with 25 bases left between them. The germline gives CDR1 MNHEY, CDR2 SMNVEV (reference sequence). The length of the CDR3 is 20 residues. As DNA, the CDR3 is TGTGCCAGCAGTTATACAGGGAAGAGATCAACTAAATATAGCAATCAGCCCCAGCATTTT. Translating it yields CASSYTGKRSTKYSNQPQHF.

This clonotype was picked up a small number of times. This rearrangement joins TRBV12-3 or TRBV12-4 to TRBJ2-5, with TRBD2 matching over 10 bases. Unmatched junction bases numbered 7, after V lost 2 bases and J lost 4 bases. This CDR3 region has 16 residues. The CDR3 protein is CASSLLQRGGGETQYF. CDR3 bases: TGTGCCAGCAGTTTACTCCAGCGGGGGGGCGGAGAGACCCAGTACTTC.

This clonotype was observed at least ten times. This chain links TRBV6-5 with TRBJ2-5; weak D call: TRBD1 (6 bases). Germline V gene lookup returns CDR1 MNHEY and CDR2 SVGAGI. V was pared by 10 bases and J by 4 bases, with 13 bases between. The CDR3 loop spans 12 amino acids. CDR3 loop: CATQDSLETQYF. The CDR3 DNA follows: TGTGCCACCCAGGACAGTCTAGAGACCCAGTACTTC.

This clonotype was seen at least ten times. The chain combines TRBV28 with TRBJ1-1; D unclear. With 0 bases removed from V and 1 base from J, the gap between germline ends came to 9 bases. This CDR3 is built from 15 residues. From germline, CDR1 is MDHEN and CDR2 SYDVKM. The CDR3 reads CASSLWFKGNTEAFF. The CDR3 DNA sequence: TGTGCCAGCAGTTTATGGTTTAAGGGGAACACTGAAGCTTTCTTT.

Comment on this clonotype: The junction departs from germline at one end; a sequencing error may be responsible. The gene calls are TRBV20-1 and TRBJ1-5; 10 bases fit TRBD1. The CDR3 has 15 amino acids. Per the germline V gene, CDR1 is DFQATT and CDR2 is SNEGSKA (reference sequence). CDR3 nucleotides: TGCAGTGCTAGTCACGTGACAGGGGGCAACCAGCCCCAGCATTTT. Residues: CSASHVTGGNQPQHF.

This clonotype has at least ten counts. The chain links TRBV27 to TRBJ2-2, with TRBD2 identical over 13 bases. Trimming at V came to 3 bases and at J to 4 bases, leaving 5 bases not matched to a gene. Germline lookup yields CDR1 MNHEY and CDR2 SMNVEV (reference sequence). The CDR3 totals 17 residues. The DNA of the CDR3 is TGTGCCAGCAGTTTCAGACTAGCGGGAGGCTCCACCGGGGAGCTGTTTTTT. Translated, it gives CASSFRLAGGSTGELFF.

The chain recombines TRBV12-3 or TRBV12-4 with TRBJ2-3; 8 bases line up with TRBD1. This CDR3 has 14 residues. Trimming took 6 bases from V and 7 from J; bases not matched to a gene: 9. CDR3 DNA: TGTGCCAGCAGCCATCCAGGGGGCGTCCATACGCAGTATTTT. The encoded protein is CASSHPGGVHTQYF.

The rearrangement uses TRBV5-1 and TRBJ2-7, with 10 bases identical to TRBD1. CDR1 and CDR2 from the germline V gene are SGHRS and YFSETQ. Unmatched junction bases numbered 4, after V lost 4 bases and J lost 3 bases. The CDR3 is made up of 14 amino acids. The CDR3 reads CASSTGQGVYEQYF. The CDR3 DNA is TGCGCCAGCAGCACCGGACAGGGGGTCTACGAGCAGTACTTC.

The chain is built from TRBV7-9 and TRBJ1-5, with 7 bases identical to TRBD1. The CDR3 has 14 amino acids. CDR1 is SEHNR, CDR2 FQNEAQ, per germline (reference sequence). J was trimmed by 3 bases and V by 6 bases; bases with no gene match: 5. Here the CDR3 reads CASRGDSYNQPQHF. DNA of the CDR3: TGTGCCAGCAGGGGGGACAGTTACAATCAGCCCCAGCATTTT.

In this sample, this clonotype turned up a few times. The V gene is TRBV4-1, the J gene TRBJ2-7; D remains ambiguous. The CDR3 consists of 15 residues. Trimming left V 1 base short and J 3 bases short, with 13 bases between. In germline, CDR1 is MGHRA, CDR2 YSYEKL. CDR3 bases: TGCGCCAGCAGCCAAGGACACAACCCTTTCTACGAGCAGTACTTC. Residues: CASSQGHNPFYEQYF.

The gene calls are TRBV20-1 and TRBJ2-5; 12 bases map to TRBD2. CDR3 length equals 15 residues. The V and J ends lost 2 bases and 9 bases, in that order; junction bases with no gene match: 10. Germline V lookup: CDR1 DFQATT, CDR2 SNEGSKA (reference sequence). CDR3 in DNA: TGCAGTGCTAGAACTGACCTAGCGGGAGGGGCGGCCCAGTACTTC. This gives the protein CSARTDLAGGAAQYF.

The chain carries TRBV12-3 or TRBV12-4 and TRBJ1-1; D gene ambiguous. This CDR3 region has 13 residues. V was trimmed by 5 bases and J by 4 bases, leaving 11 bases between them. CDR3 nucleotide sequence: TGTGCCAGCAGTAAGCGGGTGGGCACTGAAGCTTTCTTT. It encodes CASSKRVGTEAFF.

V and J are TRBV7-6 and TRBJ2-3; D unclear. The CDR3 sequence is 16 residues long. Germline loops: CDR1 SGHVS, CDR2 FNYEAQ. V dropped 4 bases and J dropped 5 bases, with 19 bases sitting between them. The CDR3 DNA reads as TGTGCCAGCAGCTCCTACAAGACACTTGTGGGAGATACGCAGTATTTT. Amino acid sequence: CASSSYKTLVGDTQYF. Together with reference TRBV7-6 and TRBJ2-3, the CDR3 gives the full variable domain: GAGVSQSPRYKVTKRGQDVALRCDPISGHVSLYWYRQALGQGPEFLTYFNYEAQQDKSGLPNDRFSAERPEGSISTLTIQRTEQRDSAMYRCASSSYKTLVGDTQYFGPGTRLTVL.